This is a list of T cell receptor beta chains from one sample in a study of blood T cells in healthy people across ages. TCRdb reprocessed the 5' RACE reads via MiXCR and lists one record per CDR3 protein. The table includes about 1.8 million distinct CDR3 sequences, about 50% detected once. Material for sequencing was blood. These receptors came from a woman aged 40-49 years in good health. The CDR3 runs from the conserved cysteine through the conserved F or W. D genes are given only for firm matches. Only some rows state a clone size, as once, few, many or a class for expanded clones.

v_call	d_call	j_call	clone_size	cdr3_nt	cdr3_aa
TRBV11-2	NA	TRBJ1-2	NA	TGTGCCAGCAGCTTAAGTGAACTCCGGCATGGCTACACCTTC	CASSLSELRHGYTF
TRBV6-2/TRBV6-3	NA	TRBJ2-1	few	TGTGCCAGCAGAGAGACGAAGGGACGGCTCAATGAGCAGTTCTTC	CASRETKGRLNEQFF
TRBV5-1	NA	TRBJ1-1	few	TGCGCCAGCAAAGTAGAGCCTGTTCAAACTGAAGCTTTCTTT	CASKVEPVQTEAFF
TRBV6-2/TRBV6-3	TRBD1	TRBJ1-5	NA	TGTGCCAGCAGTTGGGGACAGGGGGCAAATCAGCCCCAGCATTTT	CASSWGQGANQPQHF
TRBV9	NA	TRBJ1-2	few	TGTGCCAGCAGCGCTCAGGTTCATCGAAGCTATGGCTACACCTTC	CASSAQVHRSYGYTF
TRBV12-3/TRBV12-4	TRBD1	TRBJ1-2	few	TGTGCCAGCGAACAGGGGAGGAATGGCTACACCTTC	CASEQGRNGYTF
TRBV27	TRBD2	TRBJ2-7	few	TGTGCCAGCAGTTACACTAGCGGGGGAACCTACGAGCAGTACTTC	CASSYTSGGTYEQYF
TRBV2	NA	TRBJ1-2	NA	TGTGCCAGCAGTGAATATTCTGGCTACACCTTC	CASSEYSGYTF
TRBV29-1	TRBD1	TRBJ1-1	NA	TGCAGCGCCTACCGGGACAGCATTGAAGCTTTCTTT	CSAYRDSIEAFF
TRBV28	NA	TRBJ2-7	many	TGTGCCAGCCGCGATATCTACGAGCAGTACTTC	CASRDIYEQYF
TRBV18	NA	TRBJ2-3	NA	TGTGCCAGCTCAAGCCAGAAGGGCACCACAGATACGCAGTATTTT	CASSSQKGTTDTQYF
TRBV12-3/TRBV12-4	TRBD2	TRBJ2-3	NA	TGTGCCAGCAGTTTTGTACTAGCGGAGGGAGGAGATACGCAGTATTTT	CASSFVLAEGGDTQYF
TRBV27	NA	TRBJ1-4	NA	TGTGCCAGCAGTTTAGTAGCATCAACTAATGAAAAACTGTTTTTT	CASSLVASTNEKLFF
TRBV24-1	NA	TRBJ2-3	few	TGTGCCACCAGTGATTACGCGGGTAGCACAGATACGCAGTATTTT	CATSDYAGSTDTQYF
TRBV5-1	TRBD1	TRBJ2-5	few	TGCGCCAGCAGCCAGATAACGTCAGGGGGAAAGACCCAGTACTTC	CASSQITSGGKTQYF
TRBV7-8	NA	TRBJ2-5	NA	TGTGCCAGCAGCCCACAGACTAGTATCGAGACCCAGTACTTC	CASSPQTSIETQYF
TRBV4-2	NA	TRBJ1-1	NA	TGTGCCAGCAATAGGGGGGACGACACTGAAGCTTTCTTT	CASNRGDDTEAFF
TRBV20-1	TRBD2	TRBJ2-1	NA	TGCAGTGCTAGAGAGCCTTCTAGCGGGGAGCAGTTCTTC	CSAREPSSGEQFF
TRBV27	NA	TRBJ2-5	few	TGTGCCAGCAGGAATCTTGGGAGGGGGGACCAAGAGACCCAGTACTTC	CASRNLGRGDQETQYF
TRBV20-1	NA	TRBJ1-6	NA	TGCAGTGCTAGAGATTACTCGCACCGAATGCGTGATTATAATTCACCCCTCCACTTT	CSARDYSHRMRDYNSPLHF
TRBV6-1	TRBD1	TRBJ1-2	NA	TGTGCCAGCAGTGAGCCTACTGACAGGGTGTTTGGCTACACCTTC	CASSEPTDRVFGYTF
TRBV6-5	TRBD1	TRBJ2-1	NA	TGTGCCAGCAGTTACTCGTCCAGGGGGCTCGCGGGCAATGAGCAGTTCTTC	CASSYSSRGLAGNEQFF
TRBV5-1	TRBD2	TRBJ2-1	many	TGCGCCAGCAGCTTACTAGCGGGGGGTTCCAATGAGCAGTTCTTC	CASSLLAGGSNEQFF
TRBV7-2	NA	TRBJ2-4	few	TGTGCCAGCAGCTTGGTCCTAGCCAAAAACATTCAGTACTTC	CASSLVLAKNIQYF
TRBV6-1	NA	TRBJ1-2	few	TGTGCCAGCAGTGAACCTGGAGTCGCCTATGGCTACACCTTC	CASSEPGVAYGYTF
TRBV28	NA	TRBJ2-1	NA	TGTGCCAGCCGGGTTGTGGATGAGCAGTTCTTC	CASRVVDEQFF
TRBV28	NA	TRBJ2-7	NA	TGTGCCAGCCTGTCGGCGGGAACTTACGAGCAGTACTTT	CASLSAGTYEQYF
TRBV7-2	NA	TRBJ1-6	few	TGTGCCAGCAGCGTACCTGATCGATTCGAGGGACCCCTCCACTTT	CASSVPDRFEGPLHF
TRBV7-2	TRBD1	TRBJ2-3	few	TGTGCCACCCAGACAGGGGGTTGGGCAGATACGCAGTATTTT	CATQTGGWADTQYF
TRBV4-2	NA	TRBJ2-7	NA	TGTGCCAGCAGCGCCCAGGGTTACGGGGACGAGCGGTACTTC	CASSAQGYGDERYF
TRBV12-3/TRBV12-4	TRBD2	TRBJ2-1	few	TGTGCCAGCAGTTCCAAGCGGGGGAGCTCCTACAATGAGCAGTTCTTC	CASSSKRGSSYNEQFF
TRBV7-8	TRBD2	TRBJ2-1	NA	TGTGCCAGCAGCTTATCTCGGGGGGGGACCTACAATGAGCAGTTCTTC	CASSLSRGGTYNEQFF
TRBV11-2	TRBD2	TRBJ2-1	NA	TGTGCCAGCAGCCCCTGGGGTAGCGGGGGACCTTACAATGAGCAGTTCTTC	CASSPWGSGGPYNEQFF
TRBV28	NA	TRBJ2-2	NA	TGTGCCAGCACGACACTCCTCGGGGAGCTGTTTTTT	CASTTLLGELFF
TRBV6-5	TRBD2	TRBJ2-1	NA	TGTGCCAGCAGTTACTTTGGTCTAGCGGGGGGGCCTCAAACCTACAATGAGCAGTTCTTC	CASSYFGLAGGPQTYNEQFF
TRBV12-3/TRBV12-4	NA	TRBJ2-1	few	TGTGCCAGCAGTATCTCCAACGAGCAGTTCTTC	CASSISNEQFF
TRBV29-1	NA	TRBJ2-3	NA	TGCTGCGTTGAATGGGGGGCAGATACGCAGTATTTT	CCVEWGADTQYF
TRBV25-1	NA	TRBJ1-1	NA	TGTGCCAGCAGTGCCTCAGCGAACACTGAAGCTTTCTTT	CASSASANTEAFF
TRBV7-2	TRBD2	TRBJ2-5	few	TGTGCCAGCCGACTAGCGGCACGTCAAGAGACCCAGTACTTC	CASRLAARQETQYF
TRBV20-1	TRBD2	TRBJ2-1	NA	TGCAGTGCTCGGGAAGGGGCGGGAGTTTACAATGAGCAGTTCTTC	CSAREGAGVYNEQFF
TRBV4-2	NA	TRBJ1-4	many	TGTGCCAGCAGCCAAGTCGACCGGAGCAATGAAAAACTGTTTTTT	CASSQVDRSNEKLFF
TRBV6-2/TRBV6-3	NA	TRBJ2-7	few	TGTGCCAGCGAACCGAGGGGGTACCGATACGAGCAGTACTTC	CASEPRGYRYEQYF
TRBV28	NA	TRBJ2-5	NA	TGTGCCAGCAGTTCCCTTAGGGTAGGCCGCCAGTACTTC	CASSSLRVGRQYF
TRBV20-1	NA	TRBJ1-2	few	TGCAGCCTGGCGGATGGCGGGGGATATGGCTACACCTTC	CSLADGGGYGYTF
TRBV20-1	TRBD2	TRBJ2-1	NA	TGCAGTGCTGAGACTAGCGGGGGGGGATACAATGAGCAGTTCTTC	CSAETSGGGYNEQFF
TRBV4-1	NA	TRBJ1-4	few	TGCGCCAGCAGCCAAGAAAGGAACTTGGGTGAAAAACTGTTTTTT	CASSQERNLGEKLFF
TRBV14	NA	TRBJ1-2	few	TGTGCCAGCAGCCAGGGGGCAGGAGCTAACTATGGCTACACCTTC	CASSQGAGANYGYTF
TRBV2	TRBD1	TRBJ2-3	NA	TGTGCCAGCAGTGCTGGGACAGGGCGGACAGATACGCAGTATTTT	CASSAGTGRTDTQYF
TRBV4-3	NA	TRBJ2-7	few	TGCGCCAGCAGCCAAGATGATCAAGATTTAAACTACGAGCAGTACTTC	CASSQDDQDLNYEQYF
TRBV27	TRBD2	TRBJ2-3	NA	TGTGCCAGCAGTCGACTAAGCGGGGGGGACTCAGATACGCAGTATTTT	CASSRLSGGDSDTQYF
TRBV11-2	NA	TRBJ2-5	NA	TGTGCCAGCAGCTTAACTTCCTTTGAGACCCAGTACTTC	CASSLTSFETQYF
TRBV4-3	NA	TRBJ2-3	NA	TGCGCCAGCAGCCAAGGAGGCGGGGAAGGGACAGATACGCAGTATTTT	CASSQGGGEGTDTQYF
TRBV6-5	NA	TRBJ1-1	NA	TGTGCCAGCAGTTACTCGGTGCAGGGAACGGCTGAAGCTTTCTTT	CASSYSVQGTAEAFF
TRBV25-1	NA	TRBJ1-6	NA	TGTGCCAGTTCGACCGCGCTTAGCTCACCCCTCCACTTT	CASSTALSSPLHF
TRBV29-1	TRBD1	TRBJ2-1	few	TGCAGCGTTGAAGAAATACGGACAGGGGTGTATGAGCAGTTCTTC	CSVEEIRTGVYEQFF
TRBV11-1	TRBD2	TRBJ2-1	few	TGTGCCAGCAGCTTGGGGACTAGCGGGGGGCCAGAGCAGTTCTTC	CASSLGTSGGPEQFF
TRBV7-8	NA	TRBJ2-7	NA	TGTGCCAGCAGCCAGATAATGACAGCGGAACCCTACGAGCAGTACTTC	CASSQIMTAEPYEQYF
TRBV7-9	NA	TRBJ2-5	NA	TGTGCCAGCAGCTTAGCCGGTGGAAGGACATCCCGAGAGACCCAGTACTTC	CASSLAGGRTSRETQYF